Below are 2 T cell receptor beta chains sequenced from a single sample in a study of T cells in Graves' hyperthyroidism and ophthalmopathy. TCR beta CDR3 sequences were amplified from RNA transcripts. RT-PCR in the first round (using the HTBI primer set) targeted the TCR CDR3. A single record per CDR3 protein comes from TCRdb applying MiXCR to the multiplex PCR reads. The sample lists 530,000 or so distinct CDR3 sequences; 35% to 55% were seen once. The sequenced sample was peripheral blood or thyroid tissue (not recorded which). These receptors were obtained from a woman between 18 and 30 years old with Graves' hyperthyroidism.

Regarding this clonotype: A much bigger clone sits one base away, suggesting this may be a read error. The genes are TRBV2 and TRBJ2-7; maybe TRBD2 (7 bases). This CDR3 spans 13 amino acids. Trimming removed 6 bases at V and 6 bases at J, with 15 bases between. Germline assignment: CDR1 SNHLY and CDR2 FYNNEI. CDR3 sequence reads: CASSQGGGSEQYF. The CDR3 DNA is TGTGCCAGCAGCCAAGGGGGGGGGTCCGAGCAGTACTTC.

The table lists this clonotype with many counts. The rearrangement joins TRBV2 to TRBJ1-2; the D gene is possibly TRBD1 (5 bases). This CDR3 has 13 residues. Germline V gene data show CDR1 as SNHLY and CDR2 as FYNNEI. Trimming shortened V by 7 bases and J by 4 bases, and 13 bases separated the two germline ends. CDR3 nucleotides: TGTGCCAGCACCTTCAGGGTATCCTATGGCTACACCTTC. Its translation: CASTFRVSYGYTF. The whole variable domain, remainder taken from reference TRBV2 and TRBJ1-2, is EPEVTQTPSHQVTQMGQEVILRCVPISNHLYFYWYRQILGQKVEFLVSFYNNEISEKSEIFDDQFSVERPDGSNFTLKIRSTKLEDSAMYFCASTFRVSYGYTFGSGTRLTVV.